A selection of T cell receptor beta chains follows, all from one sample in a study of blood T cell repertoires in COVID-19. The assay was immunoSEQ multiplex PCR, and TCRdb's table has in-frame clones only and misses some. The sample yields about 50,000 clones, 83% seen once. Sequenced sample: peripheral blood. All receptors come from a man aged 40-49 years with acute or convalescent COVID-19. Each CDR3 is given with its conserved first and last residue.

>TRBV5-1
CASSLAAGVSEQYF
>TRBV18
CASSPGPNYEQYF
>TRBV6-6
CASQKGETEAFF
>TRBV2
CASRRDQGAFQPQHF
>TRBV24-1
CATSDSRRGAGGQPQHF
>TRBV24-1
CATRDRGLANNEQFF
>TRBV18
CASSPQRGQDYGYTF
>TRBV9
CASNPSGGFQETQYF
>TRBV5-1
CASSLGSQGNTIYF
>TRBV9
CASSVDRGDYGYTF
>TRBV29-1
CSVENGAAIQETQYF
>TRBV20-1
CSAVSRETQYF
>TRBV5-5
CASRTQRGGDTQYF
>TRBV21-1
CASSNVGLAGVTGELFF
>TRBV9
CASSVSDSISYNEQFF
>TRBV9
CASSVTGTARNTEAFF
>TRBV3-1/TRBV3-2
CASSQENLGVNYGYTF
>TRBV14
CASSQYGTGFRYEQFF
>TRBV9
CASSSAVGGVGNTIYF
>TRBV18
CASSPLDRGPNYGYTF
>TRBV7-6
CASSFYSAGSEQYF
>TRBV6-5
CASKRDPGQEYEQYF
>TRBV6-5
CASSYSVQVREKLFF
>TRBV27
CASTRRDTPNTEAFF
>TRBV11-2
CASSQRQGYFSGNTIYF
>TRBV27
CASSLTSGGVSSYNEQFF
>TRBV5-8
CASSKQRILSNQPQHF
>TRBV30
CAWGSGGFQPQHF
>TRBV3-1/TRBV3-2
CASSQGYSNEKLFF
>TRBV5-1
CASSLTTLTNTEAFF
>TRBV24-1
CATSDVQGGGYEQYF
>TRBV15
CATSRDRGTSNSPLHF
>TRBV6-6
CASSLQGSGNTIYF
>TRBV19
CASTQTGDTEAFF
>TRBV18
CASSPLDRPMNTEAFF
>TRBV7-9
CASSLYSELEKLFF
>TRBV2
CASSEGKGAGTQYF
>TRBV24-1
CATSEAGSGEKLFF
>TRBV2
CASSQTGGGEKLFF
>TRBV7-9
CASSLGGQGGEQYF
>TRBV6-5
CASSYSPSNEQFF
>TRBV10-3
CAISESRQGAPTGALHF
>TRBV11-2
CASSLTSTYEQYF
>TRBV28
CASSLGGTSGSPLHF
>TRBV5-5
CASSQNLLLNGYTF
>TRBV7-6
CASSRLTDGSWYEQYF